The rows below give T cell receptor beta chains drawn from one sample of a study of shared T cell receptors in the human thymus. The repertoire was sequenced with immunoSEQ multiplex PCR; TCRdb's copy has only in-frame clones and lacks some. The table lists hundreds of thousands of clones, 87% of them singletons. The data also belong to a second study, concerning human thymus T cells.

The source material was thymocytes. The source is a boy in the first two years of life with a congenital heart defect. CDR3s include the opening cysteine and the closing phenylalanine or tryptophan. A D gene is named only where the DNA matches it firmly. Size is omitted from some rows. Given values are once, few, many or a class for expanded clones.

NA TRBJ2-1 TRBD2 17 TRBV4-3 TGCGCCAGCAGCCAATACTCCGGGACTAGCCCTCACAATGAGCAGTTCTTC CASSQYSGTSPHNEQFF
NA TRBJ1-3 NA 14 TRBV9 TGTGCCAGCAGCGCCGGAACAGTCGGAAACACCATATATTTT CASSAGTVGNTIYF
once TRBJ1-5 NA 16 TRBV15 TGTGCCACCAGCAGAGATATAAATCTTAGCAATCAGCCCCAGCATTTT CATSRDINLSNQPQHF
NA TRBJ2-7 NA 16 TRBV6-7 TGTGCCAGCAGTTGTGAACCCGGGACATGCACCTACGAGCAGTACTTC CASSCEPGTCTYEQYF
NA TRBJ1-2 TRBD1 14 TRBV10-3 TGTGCCATCAGTGACCGGACAGGGGGCGATGGCTACACCTTC CAISDRTGGDGYTF
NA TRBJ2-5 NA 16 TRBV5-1 TGCGCCAGCAGCTTGAATAACAGCTTAACGCGAGAGACCCAGTACTTC CASSLNNSLTRETQYF
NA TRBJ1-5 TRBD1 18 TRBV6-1 TGTGCCAGCAGTGCCTCCGGGACAGGGGGTGGGCGGAATCAGCCCCAGCATTTT CASSASGTGGGRNQPQHF
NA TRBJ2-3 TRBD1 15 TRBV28 TGTGCCACCTCCGGGACAGGGAAGGGGACAGATACGCAGTATTTT CATSGTGKGTDTQYF
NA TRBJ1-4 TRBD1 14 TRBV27 TGTGCCAGCAGGTCAGACAGGGTTCATGAAAAACTGTTTTTT CASRSDRVHEKLFF
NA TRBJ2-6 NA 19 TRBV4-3 TGCGCCAGCAGCTCAACGGTCCCCAGGTGGGTTTCAGGGGCCAACGTCCTGACTTTC CASSSTVPRWVSGANVLTF
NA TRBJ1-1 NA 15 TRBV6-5 TGTGCCAGCAGTTTACAGACCCCGATGAACACTGAAGCTTTCTTT CASSLQTPMNTEAFF
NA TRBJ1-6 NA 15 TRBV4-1 TGCGCCAGCAGCCCTAAAGGGACTGATAATTCCCCCCTCCACTTT CASSPKGTDNSPLHF
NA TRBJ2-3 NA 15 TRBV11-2 TGTGCCAGCAGCTCGGTTTACCCCCGCACAGATACGCAGTATTTT CASSSVYPRTDTQYF
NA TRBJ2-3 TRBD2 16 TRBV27 TGTGCCAGCAGTCCGGGACTAGCGGGCTTTGCAGATACGCAGTATTTT CASSPGLAGFADTQYF
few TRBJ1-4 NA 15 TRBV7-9 TGTGCCAGCAGCTCAGGAAGGACAGTAGACGAAAAACTGTTTTTT CASSSGRTVDEKLFF
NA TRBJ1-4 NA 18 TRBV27 TGTGCCAGCAGTTCGACTAGAGGCTTTTATGCAACTAATGAAAAACTGTTTTTT CASSSTRGFYATNEKLFF
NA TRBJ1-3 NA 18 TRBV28 TGTGCCAGCAGTTTATTGATGGCAGGTCCCTTCTCTGGAAACACCATATATTTT CASSLLMAGPFSGNTIYF
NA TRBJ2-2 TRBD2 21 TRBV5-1 TGCGCCAGCAGCTACCCCACCCCGCTAGCGGGGGGAATGAGAAACACCGGGGAGCTGTTTTTT CASSYPTPLAGGMRNTGELFF
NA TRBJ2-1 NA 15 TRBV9 TGTGCCAGCGGTAGGGACTTCTGCTCCTACAATGAGCAGTTCTTC CASGRDFCSYNEQFF
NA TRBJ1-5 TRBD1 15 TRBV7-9 TGTGCCAGCAGCTTGGGGGACAGGGACAATCAGCCCCAGCATTTT CASSLGDRDNQPQHF
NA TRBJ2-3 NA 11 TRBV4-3 TGCGCCACCACAGTCACAGATACGCAGTATTTT CATTVTDTQYF
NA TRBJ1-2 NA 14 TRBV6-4 TGTGCCAGCAGTGACTCGGCAGGCTCCTATGGCTACACCTTC CASSDSAGSYGYTF
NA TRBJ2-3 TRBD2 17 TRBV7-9 TGTGCCAGCAGCTACGGAGCGGGAAATAGCGCGCCAGATACGCAGTATTTT CASSYGAGNSAPDTQYF
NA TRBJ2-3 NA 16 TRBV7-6 TGTGCCAGCAGCCTATTCCGGGTCGGGAGCCCCGATACGCAGTATTTT CASSLFRVGSPDTQYF
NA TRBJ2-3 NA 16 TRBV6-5 TGTGCCAGCAGTTACTCAGGTTTGGGGGACTCAGATACGCAGTATTTT CASSYSGLGDSDTQYF
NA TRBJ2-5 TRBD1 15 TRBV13 TGTGCCAGCAGCCGATGGACAGGGGAGGGTGAGACCCAGTACTTC CASSRWTGEGETQYF